This is a list of T cell receptor beta chains from one sample in a study of identical twins. Each CDR3 protein is one row after TCRdb ran MiXCR on the 5' RACE reads. Among over 550,000 distinct CDR3 sequences listed, less than 9% were seen once. The data also belong to a second study, concerning yellow fever vaccine responses in identical twins.

Source material: PBMCs. The receptor set was obtained from a woman aged 18-29 years in good health. Each CDR3 is given with its conserved first and last residue. Each record gives: CDR3 DNA, CDR3 protein, J gene, V gene, D gene, clone size. The D gene is left open where the match is weak. Size values are once, few and many counts, or a class for expanded clones, and some rows have none.

CDR3nt: TGCAGTGCCGGACAAGGGGTCGGATCTGAAGCTTTCTTT
CDR3aa: CSAGQGVGSEAFF
j_gene: TRBJ1-1
v_gene: TRBV20-1
d_gene: .
abundance: few

CDR3nt: TGTGCCAGCAGTTTATCGGGGTCCCTAAATCAGCCCCAGCATTTT
CDR3aa: CASSLSGSLNQPQHF
j_gene: TRBJ1-5
v_gene: TRBV12-3/TRBV12-4
d_gene: .
abundance: many

CDR3nt: TGTGCCAGTACGCGGGGGGACCCAGCAGATACGCAGTCTTTT
CDR3aa: CASTRGDPADTQSF
j_gene: TRBJ2-3
v_gene: TRBV9
d_gene: TRBD2
abundance: .

CDR3nt: TGTGCCAGCAGCTTAAAGTGGCGGACGGCAGAAGAGACCCAGTACTTC
CDR3aa: CASSLKWRTAEETQYF
j_gene: TRBJ2-5
v_gene: TRBV7-9
d_gene: .
abundance: .

CDR3nt: TGTGCCAGCAGCTTAGGCCCAGCCCAGGGTGAGCAGTTCTTC
CDR3aa: CASSLGPAQGEQFF
j_gene: TRBJ2-1
v_gene: TRBV7-3
d_gene: .
abundance: .

CDR3nt: TGTGCCACCATGAGCCACCGACACAACAATGAGCAGTTCTTC
CDR3aa: CATMSHRHNNEQFF
j_gene: TRBJ2-1
v_gene: TRBV24-1
d_gene: .
abundance: many

CDR3nt: TGTGCCATCAGTGAGCCCATTTCGGGACAGGGTGCCGGTGAGCAGTTCTTC
CDR3aa: CAISEPISGQGAGEQFF
j_gene: TRBJ2-1
v_gene: TRBV10-3
d_gene: TRBD1
abundance: many

CDR3nt: TGTGCCAGCAGCTTAGTAACCGAGTCCTACAATGAGCAGTTCTTC
CDR3aa: CASSLVTESYNEQFF
j_gene: TRBJ2-1
v_gene: TRBV7-8
d_gene: .
abundance: many

CDR3nt: TGCGCCAGCAGCTTGGCCCAACAAGGCTGGGAGCAGTACTTC
CDR3aa: CASSLAQQGWEQYF
j_gene: TRBJ2-7
v_gene: TRBV5-1
d_gene: .
abundance: .

CDR3nt: TGCTGTGCTAGACAGCACGGTGGGATGTCCGGAGCTCCTGGGTGGGTGTTGGGGTTCTTC
CDR3aa: CCARQHGGMSGAPGWVLGFF
j_gene: TRBJ2-1
v_gene: TRBV20-1
d_gene: .
abundance: .

CDR3nt: TGCAGTGCTAGAGATCCGGATTTCCTTTTAGAGACCCAGTACTTC
CDR3aa: CSARDPDFLLETQYF
j_gene: TRBJ2-5
v_gene: TRBV20-1
d_gene: .
abundance: .

CDR3nt: TGTGCCATCAGTGAGTCTGGGGGGTACTCCTACGAGCAGTACTTC
CDR3aa: CAISESGGYSYEQYF
j_gene: TRBJ2-7
v_gene: TRBV10-3
d_gene: .
abundance: few

CDR3nt: TGTGCCAGCAGCCCACAGGGGGACTCAAGTAATCAGCCCCAGCATTTT
CDR3aa: CASSPQGDSSNQPQHF
j_gene: TRBJ1-5
v_gene: TRBV6-1
d_gene: TRBD1
abundance: few

CDR3nt: TGCAGCGTTGATAGAGTAGGCGAGCAGTACTTC
CDR3aa: CSVDRVGEQYF
j_gene: TRBJ2-7
v_gene: TRBV29-1
d_gene: .
abundance: few

CDR3nt: TGTGCCAGCAGCTCGGAGGGCAACTCATACTATGGCTACACCTTC
CDR3aa: CASSSEGNSYYGYTF
j_gene: TRBJ1-2
v_gene: TRBV11-2
d_gene: .
abundance: many

CDR3nt: TGTGCCAGCAGTTTAGGAACAGGGGTGCAGTATTTT
CDR3aa: CASSLGTGVQYF
j_gene: TRBJ2-3
v_gene: TRBV28
d_gene: TRBD1
abundance: many

CDR3nt: TGCGCCAGCAGCTTGGGGGCAGGTAGCAATCAGCCCCAGCATTTT
CDR3aa: CASSLGAGSNQPQHF
j_gene: TRBJ1-5
v_gene: TRBV5-1
d_gene: .
abundance: many

CDR3nt: TGCAGTGCTAGAGTAGGGGTAGGGGATTCACCCCTCCACTTT
CDR3aa: CSARVGVGDSPLHF
j_gene: TRBJ1-6
v_gene: TRBV20-1
d_gene: .
abundance: few

CDR3nt: TGTGCCAGCAGTTTAATCTGGACTAGCGGGAGGACCGGGGAGCTGTTTTTT
CDR3aa: CASSLIWTSGRTGELFF
j_gene: TRBJ2-2
v_gene: TRBV28
d_gene: TRBD2
abundance: many

CDR3nt: TGCGCCAGCAGCTTGACTAGCGGGGCTTCTGAGCAGTTCTTC
CDR3aa: CASSLTSGASEQFF
j_gene: TRBJ2-1
v_gene: TRBV5-1
d_gene: TRBD2
abundance: .

CDR3nt: TGTGCCATCAGTGAGTCGAAGGCGGGGCCGATCGATGAGCAGTTCTTC
CDR3aa: CAISESKAGPIDEQFF
j_gene: TRBJ2-1
v_gene: TRBV10-3
d_gene: .
abundance: .

CDR3nt: TGTGCCAGCAGCCGGTTGGGTACCTCCTACAATGAGCAGTTCTTC
CDR3aa: CASSRLGTSYNEQFF
j_gene: TRBJ2-1
v_gene: TRBV11-3
d_gene: .
abundance: few

CDR3nt: TGCGCCAGCAGCCAAGATTTGATACGGGCTCTAACCTACAATGAGCAGTTCTTC
CDR3aa: CASSQDLIRALTYNEQFF
j_gene: TRBJ2-1
v_gene: TRBV4-1
d_gene: .
abundance: .

CDR3nt: TGCGCCAGCAGGCAGAACAGCGCGGGGGACCGTACCGGGGAGCTGTTTTTT
CDR3aa: CASRQNSAGDRTGELFF
j_gene: TRBJ2-2
v_gene: TRBV5-1
d_gene: TRBD2
abundance: .

CDR3nt: TGCAGTGCTAGAGATTCTTCGTGGAGAGCGGGACCCACAGATACGCAGTATTTT
CDR3aa: CSARDSSWRAGPTDTQYF
j_gene: TRBJ2-3
v_gene: TRBV20-1
d_gene: TRBD2
abundance: .

CDR3nt: TGTGCCACCAGTGATTCAAATACGCAGTATTTT
CDR3aa: CATSDSNTQYF
j_gene: TRBJ2-3
v_gene: TRBV24-1
d_gene: .
abundance: few

CDR3nt: TGTGCCAGCAGTTTTGGGGCAGGACTAATCTATGGCTACACCTTC
CDR3aa: CASSFGAGLIYGYTF
j_gene: TRBJ1-2
v_gene: TRBV28
d_gene: .
abundance: .

CDR3nt: TGCAGCGTCGGCAGCGGTCTTACCTCCTACAATGAGCAGTTCTTC
CDR3aa: CSVGSGLTSYNEQFF
j_gene: TRBJ2-1
v_gene: TRBV29-1
d_gene: .
abundance: many

CDR3nt: TGTGCCAGCAGTTACCGGACACCTATCGCCAAAAACATTCAGTACTTC
CDR3aa: CASSYRTPIAKNIQYF
j_gene: TRBJ2-4
v_gene: TRBV6-5
d_gene: .
abundance: many

CDR3nt: TGTGCCAGCAGTGGGGACAGGGTGGGTCATCAGCCCCAGCATTTT
CDR3aa: CASSGDRVGHQPQHF
j_gene: TRBJ1-5
v_gene: TRBV2
d_gene: TRBD1
abundance: .

CDR3nt: TGTGCCAGCAGCTCAGACAGTTTGAACACTGAAGCTTTCTTT
CDR3aa: CASSSDSLNTEAFF
j_gene: TRBJ1-1
v_gene: TRBV7-9
d_gene: .
abundance: many

CDR3nt: TGTGCCAGCACTCTACCTGTCTCATCCATTCCCCAGTACTTC
CDR3aa: CASTLPVSSIPQYF
j_gene: TRBJ2-5
v_gene: TRBV12-3/TRBV12-4
d_gene: .
abundance: many

CDR3nt: TGTGCCAGCAGCTTGGGGAATTATAACTATGGCTACACCTTC
CDR3aa: CASSLGNYNYGYTF
j_gene: TRBJ1-2
v_gene: TRBV5-4
d_gene: .
abundance: .

CDR3nt: TGTGCCAAGGGACAGGGGGAGTCTGGGGCCAACGTCCTGACTTTC
CDR3aa: CAKGQGESGANVLTF
j_gene: TRBJ2-6
v_gene: TRBV24-1
d_gene: TRBD1
abundance: many

CDR3nt: TGTGCCAGCGCACGCCAAGGGACTAGCGGCACAGATACGCAGTATTTT
CDR3aa: CASARQGTSGTDTQYF
j_gene: TRBJ2-3
v_gene: TRBV6-4
d_gene: TRBD2
abundance: many

CDR3nt: TGTGCCAGCAGCCCAGGGCAGGGCATGGAGACCCAGTACTTC
CDR3aa: CASSPGQGMETQYF
j_gene: TRBJ2-5
v_gene: TRBV3-1
d_gene: .
abundance: few

CDR3nt: TGTGCCACCAGCAGAGATCTACTACTAGCGGGAGTGTCAGATACGCAGTATTTT
CDR3aa: CATSRDLLLAGVSDTQYF
j_gene: TRBJ2-3
v_gene: TRBV15
d_gene: TRBD2
abundance: few

CDR3nt: TGTGCCAGCAGCCCGACGGGACAGGGATTAGAGACCCAGTACTTC
CDR3aa: CASSPTGQGLETQYF
j_gene: TRBJ2-5
v_gene: TRBV3-1
d_gene: TRBD1
abundance: many

CDR3nt: TGTGCCAGCTCACCAAATCCTAGCAAGTACCAAGAGACCCAGTACTTC
CDR3aa: CASSPNPSKYQETQYF
j_gene: TRBJ2-5
v_gene: TRBV18
d_gene: .
abundance: few

CDR3nt: TGTGCCAGCAGTTACGGTGTTACCGGGGAGCTGTTTTTT
CDR3aa: CASSYGVTGELFF
j_gene: TRBJ2-2
v_gene: TRBV6-5
d_gene: .
abundance: .

CDR3nt: TGTGCCAGCAGTTACACGGGGATTCACACCGGGGAGCTGTTTTTT
CDR3aa: CASSYTGIHTGELFF
j_gene: TRBJ2-2
v_gene: TRBV6-5
d_gene: .
abundance: few

CDR3nt: TGTGCCAGCAGTCCCGGCGTCGGGTTGAGCACTGAAGCTTTCTTT
CDR3aa: CASSPGVGLSTEAFF
j_gene: TRBJ1-1
v_gene: TRBV27
d_gene: .
abundance: .

CDR3nt: TGTGCTAGTGGCCAATCCGGGAAGGGACAGGGGATCCTCGAGCAGTTCTTC
CDR3aa: CASGQSGKGQGILEQFF
j_gene: TRBJ2-1
v_gene: TRBV12-5
d_gene: TRBD1
abundance: .

CDR3nt: TGTGCCAGCAGGGTCACTGGGGTTGAGACCCAGTACTTC
CDR3aa: CASRVTGVETQYF
j_gene: TRBJ2-5
v_gene: TRBV28
d_gene: .
abundance: few

CDR3nt: TGTGCCATCAGTGGAGGGAAGCAACGCTACGAGCAGTACTTC
CDR3aa: CAISGGKQRYEQYF
j_gene: TRBJ2-7
v_gene: TRBV10-3
d_gene: .
abundance: few

CDR3nt: TGCGCCAGCAGCCCGTCGAGGGGCAATGAGCAGTTCTTC
CDR3aa: CASSPSRGNEQFF
j_gene: TRBJ2-1
v_gene: TRBV5-1
d_gene: .
abundance: few

CDR3nt: TGTGCCAGCAGTGACGAAGACAGCTCCTACGAGCAGTACTTC
CDR3aa: CASSDEDSSYEQYF
j_gene: TRBJ2-7
v_gene: TRBV2
d_gene: .
abundance: .

CDR3nt: TGCGCCAGCAGCCAAGATAGGGGGCGGTGGAACACTGAAGCTTTCTTT
CDR3aa: CASSQDRGRWNTEAFF
j_gene: TRBJ1-1
v_gene: TRBV4-1
d_gene: TRBD1
abundance: few

CDR3nt: TGTGCCAGCACTAATCGACAGACCTCCTACGAGCAGTACTTC
CDR3aa: CASTNRQTSYEQYF
j_gene: TRBJ2-7
v_gene: TRBV27
d_gene: .
abundance: .

CDR3nt: TGTGCCAGCAGCACCCTTCACTCCTCTGGCACCGGGGAGCTGTTTTTT
CDR3aa: CASSTLHSSGTGELFF
j_gene: TRBJ2-2
v_gene: TRBV3-1
d_gene: .
abundance: .

CDR3nt: TGTGCCAGCAGCGTAAGACTAGCGGGAGCCCATGAGCAGTTCTTC
CDR3aa: CASSVRLAGAHEQFF
j_gene: TRBJ2-1
v_gene: TRBV27
d_gene: TRBD2
abundance: few

CDR3nt: TGTGCCAGCTCACCACGGTCCGAGGGGACCCAGTACTTC
CDR3aa: CASSPRSEGTQYF
j_gene: TRBJ2-5
v_gene: TRBV18
d_gene: .
abundance: .

CDR3nt: TGTGCCAGCAGTTTGGGACAGGGTATCTACAATGAGCAGTTCTTC
CDR3aa: CASSLGQGIYNEQFF
j_gene: TRBJ2-1
v_gene: TRBV28
d_gene: TRBD1
abundance: many

CDR3nt: TGCGCCAGCATAGGAGGTTACCGGGGGGTCCCCTATGAGCAGTTCTTC
CDR3aa: CASIGGYRGVPYEQFF
j_gene: TRBJ2-1
v_gene: TRBV10-2
d_gene: TRBD2
abundance: .

CDR3nt: TGTGCCAGCAGCTCCGGTAAAAAACTGTTTTTT
CDR3aa: CASSSGKKLFF
j_gene: TRBJ1-4
v_gene: TRBV7-9
d_gene: .
abundance: many

CDR3nt: TGTGCCAGCAGTGACGGAGTCTCCTATAATTCACCCCTCCACTTT
CDR3aa: CASSDGVSYNSPLHF
j_gene: TRBJ1-6
v_gene: TRBV2
d_gene: .
abundance: .

CDR3nt: TGTGCCAGCAATATAGGGTCTTTGCCTGGAAACACCATATATTTT
CDR3aa: CASNIGSLPGNTIYF
j_gene: TRBJ1-3
v_gene: TRBV5-6
d_gene: .
abundance: many

CDR3nt: TGCGCCACCAGACTAGCGGCCGCCCCGAATTCCTACGAGCAGTACTTC
CDR3aa: CATRLAAAPNSYEQYF
j_gene: TRBJ2-7
v_gene: TRBV10-2
d_gene: TRBD2
abundance: few

CDR3nt: TGTGCCAGCAGCCGAAACAGGGTATTCCAGTACTTC
CDR3aa: CASSRNRVFQYF
j_gene: TRBJ2-5
v_gene: TRBV28
d_gene: .
abundance: few